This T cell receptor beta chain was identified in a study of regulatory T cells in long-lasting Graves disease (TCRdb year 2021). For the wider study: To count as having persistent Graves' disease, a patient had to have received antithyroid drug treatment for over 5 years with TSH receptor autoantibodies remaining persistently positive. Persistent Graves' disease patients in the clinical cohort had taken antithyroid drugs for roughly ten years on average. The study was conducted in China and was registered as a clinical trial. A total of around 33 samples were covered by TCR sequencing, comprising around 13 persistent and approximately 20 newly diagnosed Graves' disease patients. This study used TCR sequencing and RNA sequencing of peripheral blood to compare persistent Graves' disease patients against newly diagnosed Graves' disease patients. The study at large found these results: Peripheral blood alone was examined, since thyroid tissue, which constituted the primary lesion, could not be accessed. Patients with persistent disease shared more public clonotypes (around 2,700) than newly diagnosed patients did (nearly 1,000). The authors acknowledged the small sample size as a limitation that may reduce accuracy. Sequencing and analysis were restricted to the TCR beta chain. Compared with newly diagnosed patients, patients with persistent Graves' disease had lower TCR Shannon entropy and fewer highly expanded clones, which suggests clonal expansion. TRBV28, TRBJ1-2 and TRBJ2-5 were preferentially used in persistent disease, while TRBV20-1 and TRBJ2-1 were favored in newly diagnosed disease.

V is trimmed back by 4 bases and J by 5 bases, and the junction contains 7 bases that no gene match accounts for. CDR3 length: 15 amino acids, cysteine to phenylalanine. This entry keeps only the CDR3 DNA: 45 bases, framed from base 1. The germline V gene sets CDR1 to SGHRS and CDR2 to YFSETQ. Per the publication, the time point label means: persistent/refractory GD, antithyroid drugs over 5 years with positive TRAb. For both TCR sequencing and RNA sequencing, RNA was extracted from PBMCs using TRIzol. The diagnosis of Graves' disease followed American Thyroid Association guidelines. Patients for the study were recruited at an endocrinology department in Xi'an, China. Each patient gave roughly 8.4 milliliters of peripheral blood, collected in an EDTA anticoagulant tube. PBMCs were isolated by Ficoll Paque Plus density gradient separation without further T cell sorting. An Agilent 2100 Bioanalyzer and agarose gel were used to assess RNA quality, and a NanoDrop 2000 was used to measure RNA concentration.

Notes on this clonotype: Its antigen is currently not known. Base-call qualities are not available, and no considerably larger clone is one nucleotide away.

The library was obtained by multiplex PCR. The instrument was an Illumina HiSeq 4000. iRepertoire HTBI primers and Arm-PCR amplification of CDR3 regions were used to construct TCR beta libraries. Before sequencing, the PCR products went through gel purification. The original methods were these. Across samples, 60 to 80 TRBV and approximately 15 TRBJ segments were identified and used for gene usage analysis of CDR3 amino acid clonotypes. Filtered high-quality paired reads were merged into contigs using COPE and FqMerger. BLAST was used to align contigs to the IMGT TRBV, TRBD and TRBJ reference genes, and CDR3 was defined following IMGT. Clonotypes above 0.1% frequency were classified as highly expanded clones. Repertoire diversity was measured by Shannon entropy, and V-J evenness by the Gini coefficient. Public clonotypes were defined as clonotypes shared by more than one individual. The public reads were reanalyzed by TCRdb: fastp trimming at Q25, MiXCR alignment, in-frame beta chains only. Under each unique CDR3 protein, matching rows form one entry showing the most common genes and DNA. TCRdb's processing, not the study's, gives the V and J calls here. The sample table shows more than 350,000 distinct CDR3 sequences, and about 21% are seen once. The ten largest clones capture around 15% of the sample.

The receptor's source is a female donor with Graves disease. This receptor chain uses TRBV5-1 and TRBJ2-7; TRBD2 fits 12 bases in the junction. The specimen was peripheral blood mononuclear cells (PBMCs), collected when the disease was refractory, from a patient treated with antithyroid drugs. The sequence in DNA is TGCGCCAGCAGCCTGACTAGCGGGAGTACCAACGAGCAGTACTTC. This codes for CASSLTSGSTNEQYF.